The rows below give T cell receptor beta chains drawn from one sample of a study of blood T cell repertoires in COVID-19. The protocol was immunoSEQ multiplex PCR, while the TCRdb copy is restricted to in-frame clones and leaves out a portion. The table records 290,000 or so clones, 86% of them present only once. Sequenced sample: PBMCs or T cells enriched from blood (not recorded which). All receptors come from a woman aged 18-30 years who had recovered from COVID-19. Each CDR3 is given with its conserved first and last residue. The D gene is left open where the match is weak. Clone size appears in some rows only: once, few, many, or a class for an expanded clone.

cdr3_nt cdr3_aa v_call clone_size d_call j_call
TGTGCCAGCAAAAGACGGCGGGACACCGGGGAGCTGTTTTTT CASKRRRDTGELFF TRBV6-5 . . TRBJ2-2
TGTGCCAGCCGTTTTGGGGCAGGGGGAGGCTATGGCTACACCTTC CASRFGAGGGYGYTF TRBV27 . TRBD1 TRBJ1-2
TGTGCCAGTAGTATAATAGCGGGGAGGGGAAATGAAAAACTGTTTTTT CASSIIAGRGNEKLFF TRBV19 . . TRBJ1-4
TGTGCCAGCACCGTAGCGGGGGGGGTAGAGGCCCAGTACTTC CASTVAGGVEAQYF TRBV7-2 once TRBD2 TRBJ2-5
TGCGCCAGCAGCCCCCGGGACAGGGGTGGCACAGATACGCAGTATTTT CASSPRDRGGTDTQYF TRBV5-1 once TRBD1 TRBJ2-3
TGTGCCAGCAGCCCCCTTCCCGGGACAGGGAACACTGAAGCTTTCTTT CASSPLPGTGNTEAFF TRBV3-1/TRBV3-2 few TRBD1 TRBJ1-1
TGTGCCTGGAGTCGGCGCGACGGGGGTCAGAATGAGCAGTTCTTC CAWSRRDGGQNEQFF TRBV30 . . TRBJ2-1
TGTGCCAGCAGTTTTTACGGGACAGGGAACACCGGGGAGCTGTTTTTT CASSFYGTGNTGELFF TRBV27 . TRBD1 TRBJ2-2
TGCAGCGTTAGGCCAGCGGGAGGAGAGACCCAGTACTTC CSVRPAGGETQYF TRBV29-1 once TRBD2 TRBJ2-5
TGTGCCAGTAGTATACCAGGGGGTGTCTACAATGAGCAGTTCTTC CASSIPGGVYNEQFF TRBV19 . TRBD1 TRBJ2-1
TGTGCCAGCAGCTTACAGCAGGGCTGGCTGCAGGGCACCGGGGAGCTGTTTTTT CASSLQQGWLQGTGELFF TRBV7-8 . . TRBJ2-2
TGTGCCAGCAGTTGGGACTATACTGAGCAGTTCTTC CASSWDYTEQFF TRBV5-4 . TRBD2 TRBJ2-1
TGTGCCAGCAGCTTAGAGCAGGGGGCGAAAGGAAACACTGAAGCTTTCTTT CASSLEQGAKGNTEAFF TRBV13 . TRBD1 TRBJ1-1
TGTGCCACCAGCAGAGAACTAGCGGGAGGGCCTGGAAATGAGCAGTTCTTC CATSRELAGGPGNEQFF TRBV15 . TRBD2 TRBJ2-1
TGTGCCAGCACCGGGGGAAGTGAAGCTTTCTTT CASTGGSEAFF TRBV2 . . TRBJ1-1
TGCAGCGTTGAAAGGGACAGGGGATCTGGGGCCAACGTCCTGACTTTC CSVERDRGSGANVLTF TRBV29-1 . TRBD1 TRBJ2-6
TGTGCCAGCAGTCCAGGGTCCGGGGAAAAACTGTTTTTT CASSPGSGEKLFF TRBV6-5 . . TRBJ1-4
TGTGCCATCAGTGAGTCCTTGCGGGGGGGCTGGGATGAGCAGTTCTTC CAISESLRGGWDEQFF TRBV10-3 . TRBD2 TRBJ2-1
TGTGCCAGCATCCAGAAACCGACAGGGAGGAATGAGCAGTTCTTC CASIQKPTGRNEQFF TRBV11-2 . . TRBJ2-1
TGTGCCAGCAAACGACTAGCGACAAACTACGAGCAGTACTTC CASKRLATNYEQYF TRBV5-4 . TRBD2 TRBJ2-7
TGCGCCAGCAGCCCGGGGACAGGGGCTGAAAGTGAGCAGTACTTC CASSPGTGAESEQYF TRBV5-1 . TRBD1 TRBJ2-7
TGTGCTAGTGGTTCCGACAGGGCACCTCATCACTACGAGCAGTACTTC CASGSDRAPHHYEQYF TRBV12-5 . TRBD1 TRBJ2-7
TGTGCCAGTAACCATGCGGGGAATCAGCCCCAGCATTTT CASNHAGNQPQHF TRBV19 . . TRBJ1-5
TGCGCCAGCAGCCAAGTTGACAGGGGGCGAGGAAACACCATATATTTT CASSQVDRGRGNTIYF TRBV4-3 . TRBD1 TRBJ1-3
TGTGCCAGCAGTAACGCGGGGGCTATCAGGGAGCAGTACTTC CASSNAGAIREQYF TRBV6-5 . . TRBJ2-7
TGTGCCATCTACAGTGTTGATACGCAGTATTTT CAIYSVDTQYF TRBV2 . . TRBJ2-3
TGCGCCAGCAGCCTAGACGGAGTCAATCAGCCCCAGCATTTT CASSLDGVNQPQHF TRBV5-1 . . TRBJ1-5
TGTGCCAGCCGACCGGACGCAGGGGGGAACACTGAAGCTTTCTTT CASRPDAGGNTEAFF TRBV21-1 . . TRBJ1-1
TGTGCCAGCAGTTTAGTAGGGACAGGGAATAATTCACCCCTCCACTTT CASSLVGTGNNSPLHF TRBV28 once TRBD1 TRBJ1-6
TGTGCCAGCAGTCCACAGGAGAACACTGAAGCTTTCTTT CASSPQENTEAFF TRBV12-3/TRBV12-4 . . TRBJ1-1
TGTGCCAGCAGCGGGCCCACAGGGGCGTATGAAAAACTGTTTTTT CASSGPTGAYEKLFF TRBV9 . TRBD1 TRBJ1-4
TGTGCCAGCAGTTACGGTCGGGGGGCGATTTCCACTGAAGCTTTCTTT CASSYGRGAISTEAFF TRBV6-2/TRBV6-3 . . TRBJ1-1
TGTGCCAGCAGCCCCAGGGAATCCTACGAGCAGTACTTC CASSPRESYEQYF TRBV12-3/TRBV12-4 few . TRBJ2-7
TGTGCCAGCAGCCCTCGACCGGGACAAAACTATGGCTACACCTTC CASSPRPGQNYGYTF TRBV9 . . TRBJ1-2
TGTGCCAGCAGTTTTTCTGACTTATACACCGGGGAGCTGTTTTTT CASSFSDLYTGELFF TRBV28 . . TRBJ2-2
TGTGCCAGCAGCTTTTTTGTCTCGGGGGACCCGGAGACCCAGTACTTC CASSFFVSGDPETQYF TRBV5-5 . . TRBJ2-5
TGTGCCACCTCCTTGTGGGTGAGGGAAGAAAAACTGTTTTTT CATSLWVREEKLFF TRBV15 . . TRBJ1-4
TGTGCCTGGAGTCGGGGACTAGCGAGTCTCTTATCCTACGAGCAGTACTTC CAWSRGLASLLSYEQYF TRBV30 . TRBD2 TRBJ2-7
TGTGCCAGCAGCTTGGTCGCAGTGAGGAGCTATGGCTACACCTTC CASSLVAVRSYGYTF TRBV5-6 . . TRBJ1-2
TGTGCCAGCGCCGCGACAGGGGCCGGGGAGCTGTTTTTT CASAATGAGELFF TRBV6-4 . TRBD1 TRBJ2-2
TGCAGCGTTACATCGACAGGGATTAATGAAAAACTGTTTTTT CSVTSTGINEKLFF TRBV29-1 . TRBD1 TRBJ1-4
TGTGCCAGCACCTCGACTAGCGGGGGTGTCTATGAGCAGTTCTTC CASTSTSGGVYEQFF TRBV7-8 . TRBD2 TRBJ2-1
TGTGCCAGCAGCCAAGATCCGATCTTACTCGCAGGGGCGTTTGGCTACACCTTC CASSQDPILLAGAFGYTF TRBV3-1/TRBV3-2 . . TRBJ1-2
TGTGCCAGCAGCTTAGGCCGTACAGAAAATGGCTACACCTTC CASSLGRTENGYTF TRBV13 . . TRBJ1-2
TGTGCCAGTAGTCTCTCTAGCGCCGGCTACAATGAGCAGTTCTTC CASSLSSAGYNEQFF TRBV19 . . TRBJ2-1
TGTGCCAGCAGCCAGGGTCCAGGTAGGGCCTACGAGCAGTACTTC CASSQGPGRAYEQYF TRBV7-9 . . TRBJ2-7
TGCGCCAGCAGGCCGGCAACTAGCGGAACCTACAATGAGCAGTTCTTC CASRPATSGTYNEQFF TRBV5-1 . TRBD2 TRBJ2-1
TGTGCCAGCAGCTTGGCCGGGACTAGCAGGGAGACCCAGTACTTC CASSLAGTSRETQYF TRBV5-4 . TRBD2 TRBJ2-5
TGTGCCAGCAGTTACCGATCCGGGAACGTGGGCACCGGGGAGCTGTTTTTT CASSYRSGNVGTGELFF TRBV27 once . TRBJ2-2
TGTGCCAGCAGCTTAGTTGAAGTGGGTCAGGGAAGGCCACCCCTCCACTTT CASSLVEVGQGRPPLHF TRBV7-8 . . TRBJ1-6
TGTGCCAGCAGCTTATTCCAGGGGCGGACCTATAATTCACCCCTCCACTTT CASSLFQGRTYNSPLHF TRBV7-2 . . TRBJ1-6
TGTGCCAGCAGCGCCCCTGGCGGGAGTACCGGCGGGGAGCTGTTTTTT CASSAPGGSTGGELFF TRBV5-4 . TRBD2 TRBJ2-2
TGTGCCAGCAGTCACACCGGGACAGAGGAAGCTTTCTTT CASSHTGTEEAFF TRBV7-8 . TRBD1 TRBJ1-1